This record looks at one T cell receptor beta chain sequence and its context. Its antigen is unknown. The sample belongs to a study of cytomegalovirus exposure and HLA in healthy donors. Regarding the study as a whole: It was confirmed in vitro that a few of the CMV-associated chains were specific for CMV antigens.

V lost 4 bases to trimming and J lost 1 base; unmatched junction nucleotides: 3. Germline CDR1 KGHSH, CDR2 LQKENI. CDR3 length equals 14 residues. PCR involved 60 Vbeta and 13 Jbeta primers. The method was immunoSEQ multiplex PCR; TCRdb's version includes in-frame clones alone and lacks a portion of them. The sample shows 120,000 to 150,000 clones, about 74% of them seen only once. The receptor was isolated from a man aged 35 to 55 in good health and CMV-seropositive. The sample taken for sequencing was PBMCs. This sequence joins TRBV18 and TRBJ1-1; 7 bases map to TRBD1. Written as DNA, the CDR3 is TGTGCCAGCTCACTACGGACAGGGAACACTGAAGCTTTCTTT. Encoded protein: CASSLRTGNTEAFF.